Listed here are 5 T cell receptor beta chains from one sample, sequenced in a study of T cell responses to AZD1222 COVID-19 vaccine. Method: immunoSEQ multiplex PCR; TCRdb's copy keeps in-frame clones and lacks some. The sample includes some 110,000 clones, around 86% of them seen just once. This specimen consisted of peripheral blood, obtained 28 days after the second dose of the MenACWY control vaccine. The receptors stem from an adult who received the MenACWY meningococcal vaccine as a control.

The chain combines TRBV12-3 or TRBV12-4 with TRBJ1-2; a possible D gene is TRBD1 (6 bases). This CDR3 spans 13 amino acids. V dropped 2 bases and J dropped 4 bases, with 8 bases sitting between them. CDR3 sequence: CASSLRGAYGYTF. The CDR3 DNA sequence: TGTGCCAGCAGTTTACGGGGGGCCTATGGCTACACCTTC.

The chain employs TRBV3-1 (or the pseudogene TRBV3-2) and TRBJ1-4; no reliable D call. V shed 4 bases and J shed 2 bases, with 5 bases lying between them. Germline V gene lookup returns CDR1 LGHDT and CDR2 YNNKEL (reference sequence). This CDR3 spans 13 amino acids. The CDR3 sequence: CASSRRTNEKLFF. DNA for the CDR3: TGTGCCAGCAGCCGCCGGACTAATGAAAAACTGTTTTTT.

This chain joins TRBV2 and TRBJ1-6; D might be TRBD1 (6 bases). Germline V gene data show CDR1 as SNHLY and CDR2 as FYNNEI. CDR3 size: 15 residues. V was cut by 6 bases and J by 8 bases, with 17 bases left in between. The CDR3 protein is CASSFAGAADSPLHF. CDR3 in DNA: TGTGCCAGCAGCTTCGCGGGGGCAGCTGATTCACCCCTCCACTTT.

The genes are TRBV9 and TRBJ1-6; no definite D call. The CDR3 is made up of 14 amino acids. Trimming took off 4 bases at V and 7 bases at J, with 12 bases between the two ends. The V gene's germline CDR1 is SGDLS and CDR2 YYNGEE. CDR3 nucleotides: TGTGCCAGCAGCCTTCAGGACCAAAATTCACCCCTCCACTTT. Its translation: CASSLQDQNSPLHF.

V is TRBV19 and J is TRBJ1-1; TRBD1 might be the D (5 bases). V was pared by 5 bases and J by 4 bases, with 8 bases between. The CDR3 loop spans 12 amino acids. The V gene's germline CDR1 is LNHDA and CDR2 SQIVND (reference sequence). The CDR3 DNA is TGTGCCAGTAGTTTCAGGGCCACTGAAGCTTTCTTT. Its protein product is CASSFRATEAFF. The full variable domain, rest sourced from reference TRBV19 and TRBJ1-1, is DGGITQSPKYLFRKEGQNVTLSCEQNLNHDAMYWYRQDPGQGLRLIYYSQIVNDFQKGDIAEGYSVSREKKESFPLTVTSAQKNPTAFYLCASSFRATEAFFGQGTRLTVV.